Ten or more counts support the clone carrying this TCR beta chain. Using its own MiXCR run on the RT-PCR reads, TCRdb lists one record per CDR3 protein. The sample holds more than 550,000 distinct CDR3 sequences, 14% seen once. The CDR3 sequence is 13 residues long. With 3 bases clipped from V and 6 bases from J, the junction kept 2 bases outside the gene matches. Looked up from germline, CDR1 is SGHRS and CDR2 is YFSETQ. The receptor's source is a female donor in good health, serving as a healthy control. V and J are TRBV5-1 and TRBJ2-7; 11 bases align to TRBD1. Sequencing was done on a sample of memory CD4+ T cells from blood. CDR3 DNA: TGCGCCAGCAGCTGGGACAGGGGGGGCGAGCAGTACTTC. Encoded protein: CASSWDRGGEQYF.